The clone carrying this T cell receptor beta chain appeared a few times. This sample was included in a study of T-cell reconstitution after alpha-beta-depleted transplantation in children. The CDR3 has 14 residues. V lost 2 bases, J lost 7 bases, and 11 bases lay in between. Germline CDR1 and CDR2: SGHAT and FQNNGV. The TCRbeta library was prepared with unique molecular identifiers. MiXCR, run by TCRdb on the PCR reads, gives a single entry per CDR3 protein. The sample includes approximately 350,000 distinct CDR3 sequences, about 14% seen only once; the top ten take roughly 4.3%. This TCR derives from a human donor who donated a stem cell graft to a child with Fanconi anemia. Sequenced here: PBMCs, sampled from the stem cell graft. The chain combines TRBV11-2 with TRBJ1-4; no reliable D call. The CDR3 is CASSLRVRSEKLFF. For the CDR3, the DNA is TGTGCCAGCAGCTTAAGGGTTCGGAGTGAAAAACTGTTTTTT.